This TCR beta chain is drawn from a study of B cell selection in AIRE deficiency. Regulatory T cells were sorted as CD4+CD25hiCD127low/negative cells. CDR3 length: 14 residues. Germline V lookup: CDR1 GTSNPN, CDR2 SVGIG (reference sequence). V dropped 2 bases and J dropped 4 bases, with 12 bases sitting between them. The table came from immunoSEQ multiplex PCR; TCRdb's copy has only in-frame clones and leaves some out. The sample includes 20,000 to 25,000 clones, about 94% of them seen just once. The sequence was obtained from a human donor with AIRE deficiency. The source material was Tregs sorted from PBMCs. The chain joins TRBV30 to TRBJ1-5; D gene unclear. CDR3 coding DNA: TGTGCCTGGAGTAATGGGGTATGGAATCAGCCCCAGCATTTT. Translated, it gives CAWSNGVWNQPQHF.